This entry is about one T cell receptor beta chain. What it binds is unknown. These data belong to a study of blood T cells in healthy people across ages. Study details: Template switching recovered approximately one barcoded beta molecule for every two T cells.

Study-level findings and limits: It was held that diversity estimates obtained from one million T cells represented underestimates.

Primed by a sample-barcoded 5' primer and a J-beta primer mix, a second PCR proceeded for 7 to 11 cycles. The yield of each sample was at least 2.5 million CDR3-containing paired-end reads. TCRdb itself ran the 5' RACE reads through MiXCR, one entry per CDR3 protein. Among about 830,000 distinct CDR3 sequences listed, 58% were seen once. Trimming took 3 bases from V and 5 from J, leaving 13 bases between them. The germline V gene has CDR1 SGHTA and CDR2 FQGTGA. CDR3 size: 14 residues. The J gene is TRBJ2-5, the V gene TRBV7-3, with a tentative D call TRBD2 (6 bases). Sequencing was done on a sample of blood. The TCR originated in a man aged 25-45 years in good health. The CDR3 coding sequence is TGTGCCAGCAGCTTGGAGGGAGCAGCTGAGACCCAGTACTTC. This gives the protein CASSLEGAAETQYF.